This T cell receptor beta chain was identified during a study of kidney transplant recipient with SARS-CoV-2 infection. The CDR3 is made up of 13 amino acids. From germline, CDR1 is KGHDR and CDR2 SFDVKD. V lost 5 bases to trimming and J lost 1 base, with 7 bases between them. TCRdb analysed the reads with MiXCR anew, one entry per CDR3 protein. The profile shows 200,000 to 250,000 distinct CDR3 sequences, 29% of them singletons. This clonotype was seen a few times. The rearrangement uses TRBV24-1 and TRBJ1-2; no clear D. This clonotype originated in a young adult male patient who had COVID-19 and was a kidney transplant recipient. The graft donor may be the source of some T cells. Source: a blood sample, taken at baseline and between days 110 and 120 from a kidney transplant recipient. Here the CDR3 reads CATSGYSNYGYTF. CDR3 in DNA: TGTGCCACCAGTGGTTACAGTAACTATGGCTACACCTTC.